The 5 T cell receptor beta chains below come from one sample, sequenced in a study of blood T cell repertoires in COVID-19. The table came from immunoSEQ multiplex PCR; TCRdb's copy has only in-frame clones and leaves some out. The sample includes about 64,000 clones, just over 90% of them seen just once. Sequenced: peripheral blood. These receptors were taken from a human donor in a cohort sampled during active COVID-19.

This chain joins TRBV7-8 and TRBJ2-1; 12 bases align to TRBD1. V lost 1 base and J lost 6; bases outside the gene matches: 13. This CDR3 is built from 19 residues. Germline V CDR1 and CDR2: SGHVS, FQNEAQ. The CDR3 loop is CASSLVVKPGQGASNEQFF. For the CDR3, the DNA is TGTGCCAGCAGCTTAGTAGTTAAGCCGGGACAGGGGGCTAGCAATGAGCAGTTCTTC.

The CDR3 sequence is CASSEAGTGVFQPQHF. The DNA of the CDR3 is TGTGCCAGCAGTGAAGCCGGGACAGGGGTATTTCAGCCCCAGCATTTT. The rearrangement links TRBV25-1 to TRBJ1-5; TRBD1 matches at 10 bases. Per the germline V gene, CDR1 is MGHDK and CDR2 is SYGVNS. V lost 2 bases to trimming and J lost 6 bases; unmatched junction nucleotides: 7. The CDR3 covers 16 residues.

This chain joins TRBV4-1 and TRBJ2-3; 11 positions match TRBD2. Germline-derived CDR1 and CDR2 are MGHRA and YSYEKL. The J segment lost 2 bases and the V segment lost 4 bases, leaving 11 bases of the junction unmatched. This CDR3 is built from 18 residues. CDR3: CASSPRTRLAGYTDTQYF. CDR3 DNA: TGCGCCAGCAGCCCCAGAACCCGACTAGCGGGATACACAGATACGCAGTATTTT.

V gene TRBV6-5 combines with J gene TRBJ2-5; D perhaps matches TRBD2 (5 bases). The CDR3 totals 11 residues. Trimming removed 2 bases at V and 7 bases at J, with 5 bases between. The germline V gene encodes CDR1 MNHEY and CDR2 SVGAGI. The CDR3 loop is CASSYSGTQYF. The CDR3, as DNA: TGTGCCAGCAGTTACAGCGGGACCCAGTACTTC.

The chain couples TRBV13 to TRBJ2-1; 14 bases agree with TRBD2. The germline CDR1 and CDR2 sequences are PRHDT and FYEKMQ (reference sequence). Germline trimming cut 6 bases from V and 0 bases from J; bases unmatched to any gene: 10. The CDR3 has 19 amino acids. The CDR3 here is CASSWPGLAGEYSYNEQFF. CDR3 bases: TGTGCCAGCAGTTGGCCGGGACTAGCGGGAGAATACTCCTACAATGAGCAGTTCTTC.